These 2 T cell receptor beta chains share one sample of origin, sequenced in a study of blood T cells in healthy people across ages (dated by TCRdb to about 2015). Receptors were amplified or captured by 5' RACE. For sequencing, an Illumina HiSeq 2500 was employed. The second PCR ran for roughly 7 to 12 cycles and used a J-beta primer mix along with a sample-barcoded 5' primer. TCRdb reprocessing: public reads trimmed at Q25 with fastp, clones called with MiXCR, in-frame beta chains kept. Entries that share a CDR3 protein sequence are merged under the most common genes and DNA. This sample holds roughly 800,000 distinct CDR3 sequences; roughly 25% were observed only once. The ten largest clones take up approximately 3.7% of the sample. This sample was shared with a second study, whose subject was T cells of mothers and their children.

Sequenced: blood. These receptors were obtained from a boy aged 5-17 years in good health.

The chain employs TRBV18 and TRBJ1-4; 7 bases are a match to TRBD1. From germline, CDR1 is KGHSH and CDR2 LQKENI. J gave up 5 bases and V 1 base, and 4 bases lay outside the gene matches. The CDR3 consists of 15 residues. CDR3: CASSPLGQRNEKLFF. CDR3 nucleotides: TGTGCCAGCTCACCACTGGGACAGAGAAATGAAAAACTGTTTTTT.

In DNA, the CDR3 is TGTGCCAGCAGCTCCCGAGGGACATTTTCCTACGAGCAGTACTTC. This sequence encodes CASSSRGTFSYEQYF. The chain links TRBV7-2 to TRBJ2-7; D might be TRBD1 (6 bases). Deletions cut 4 bases from V and 1 base from J, with 14 bases between. The CDR3 extends over 15 amino acids. Looked up from germline, CDR1 is SGHTA and CDR2 is FQGNSA.